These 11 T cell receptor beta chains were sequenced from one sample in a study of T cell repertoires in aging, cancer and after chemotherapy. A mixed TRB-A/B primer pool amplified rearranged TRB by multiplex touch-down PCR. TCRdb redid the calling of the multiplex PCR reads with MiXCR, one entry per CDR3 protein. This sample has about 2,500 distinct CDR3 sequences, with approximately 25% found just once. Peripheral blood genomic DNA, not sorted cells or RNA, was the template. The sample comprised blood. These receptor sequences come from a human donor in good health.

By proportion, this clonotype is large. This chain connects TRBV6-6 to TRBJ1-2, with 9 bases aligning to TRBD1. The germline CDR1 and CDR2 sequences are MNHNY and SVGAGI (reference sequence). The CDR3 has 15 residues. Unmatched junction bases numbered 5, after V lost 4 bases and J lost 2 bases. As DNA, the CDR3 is TGTGCCAGCAGTTCTAGGGACAGGGAGAACTATGGCTACACCTTC. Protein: CASSSRDRENYGYTF.

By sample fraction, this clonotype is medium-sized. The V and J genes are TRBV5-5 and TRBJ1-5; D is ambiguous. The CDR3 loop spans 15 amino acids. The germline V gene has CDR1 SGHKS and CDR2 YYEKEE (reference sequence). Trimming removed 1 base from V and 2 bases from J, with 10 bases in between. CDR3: CASSLQPWGNQPQHF. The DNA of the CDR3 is TGTGCCAGCAGCTTGCAGCCTTGGGGCAATCAGCCCCAGCATTTT.

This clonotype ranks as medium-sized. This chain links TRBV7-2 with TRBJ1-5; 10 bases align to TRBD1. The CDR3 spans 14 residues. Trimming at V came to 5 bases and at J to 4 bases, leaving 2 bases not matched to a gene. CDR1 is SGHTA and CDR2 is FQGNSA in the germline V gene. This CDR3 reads CASSRTGGNQPQHF. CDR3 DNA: TGTGCCAGCAGCCGGACAGGGGGGAATCAGCCCCAGCATTTT.

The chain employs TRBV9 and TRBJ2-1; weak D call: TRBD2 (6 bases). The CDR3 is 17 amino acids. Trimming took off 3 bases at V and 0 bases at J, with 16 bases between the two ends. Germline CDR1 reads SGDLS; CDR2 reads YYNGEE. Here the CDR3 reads CASSAEGLHSSYNEQFF. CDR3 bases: TGTGCCAGCAGCGCAGAGGGACTTCACAGCTCCTACAATGAGCAGTTCTTC.

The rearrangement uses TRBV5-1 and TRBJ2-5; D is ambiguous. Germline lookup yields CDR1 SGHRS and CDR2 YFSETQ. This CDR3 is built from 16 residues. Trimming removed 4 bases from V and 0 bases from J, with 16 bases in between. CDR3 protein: CASSLAVGSYQETQYF. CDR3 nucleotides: TGCGCCAGCAGCCTGGCCGTTGGATCGTACCAAGAGACCCAGTACTTC.

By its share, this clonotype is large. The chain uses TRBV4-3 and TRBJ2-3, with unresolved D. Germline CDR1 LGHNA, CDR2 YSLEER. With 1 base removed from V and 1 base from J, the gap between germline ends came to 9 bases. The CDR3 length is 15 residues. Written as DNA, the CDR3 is TGCGCCAGCAGCCAAGGGTTGGCAGGCACAGATACGCAGTATTTT. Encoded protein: CASSQGLAGTDTQYF.

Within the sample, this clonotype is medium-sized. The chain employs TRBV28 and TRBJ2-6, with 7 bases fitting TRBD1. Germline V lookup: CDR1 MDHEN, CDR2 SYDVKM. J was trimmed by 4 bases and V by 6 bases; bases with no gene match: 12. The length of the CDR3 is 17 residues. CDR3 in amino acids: CASSPTGAREGANVLTF. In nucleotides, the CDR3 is TGTGCCAGCAGCCCTACAGGGGCCCGTGAGGGGGCCAACGTCCTGACTTTC.

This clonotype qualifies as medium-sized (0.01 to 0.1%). The CDR3 here is CASSQDPRAGGVFHEQFF. The CDR3 DNA reads TGCGCCAGCAGCCAAGACCCCCGGGCAGGGGGCGTTTTCCATGAGCAGTTCTTC. The chain carries TRBV4-1 and TRBJ2-1, with TRBD1 identical over 8 bases. CDR1 MGHRA and CDR2 YSYEKL come from the germline V gene. The CDR3 sequence is 18 residues long. Germline trimming cut 0 bases from V and 8 bases from J; bases unmatched to any gene: 15.

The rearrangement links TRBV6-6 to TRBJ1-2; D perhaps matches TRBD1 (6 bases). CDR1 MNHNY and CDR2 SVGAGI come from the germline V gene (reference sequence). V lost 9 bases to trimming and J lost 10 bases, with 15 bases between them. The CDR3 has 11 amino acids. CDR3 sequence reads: CASRQVLIYTF. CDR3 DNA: TGTGCCAGTCGACAGGTCTTAATCTACACCTTC.

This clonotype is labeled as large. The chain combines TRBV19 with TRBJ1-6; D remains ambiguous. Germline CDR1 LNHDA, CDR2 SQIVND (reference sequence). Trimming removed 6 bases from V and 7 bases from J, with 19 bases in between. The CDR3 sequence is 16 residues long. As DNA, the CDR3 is TGTGCCAGTAGCCCCAGGTTGGGAGGGCTCAATTCACCCCTCCACTTT. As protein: CASSPRLGGLNSPLHF.

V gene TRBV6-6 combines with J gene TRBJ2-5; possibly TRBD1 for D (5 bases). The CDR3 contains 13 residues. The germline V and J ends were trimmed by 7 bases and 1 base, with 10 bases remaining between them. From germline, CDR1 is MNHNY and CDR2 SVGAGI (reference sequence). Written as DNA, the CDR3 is TGTGCCAGCATACGACAGTTCCAAGAGACCCAGTACTTC. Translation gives CASIRQFQETQYF.